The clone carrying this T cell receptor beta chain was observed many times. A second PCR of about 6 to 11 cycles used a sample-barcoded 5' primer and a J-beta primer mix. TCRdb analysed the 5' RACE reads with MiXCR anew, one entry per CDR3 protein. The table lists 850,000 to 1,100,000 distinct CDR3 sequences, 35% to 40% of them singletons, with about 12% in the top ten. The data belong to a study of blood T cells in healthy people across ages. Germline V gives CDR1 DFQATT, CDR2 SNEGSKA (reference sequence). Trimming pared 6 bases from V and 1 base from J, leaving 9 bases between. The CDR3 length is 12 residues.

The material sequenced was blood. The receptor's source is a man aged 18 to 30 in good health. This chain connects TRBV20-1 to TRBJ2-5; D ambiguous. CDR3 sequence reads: CSASPIQETQYF. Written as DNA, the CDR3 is TGCAGTGCAAGCCCAATCCAAGAGACCCAGTACTTC.